The 13 T cell receptor beta chains given below trace back to one sample, sequenced in a study of OX40 agonist ivuxolimab in advanced cancers. The table came from immunoSEQ multiplex PCR; TCRdb's copy has only in-frame clones and leaves some out. The sample lists more than 85,000 clones; roughly 85% were seen once. The sequences come from CD4+ or CD8+ T cells sorted from blood, collected in a trial of the OX40 agonist ivuxolimab. These receptors originate from an adult with an advanced solid tumor such as melanoma, head and neck, liver or kidney cancer.

This clone was detected only once. This chain joins TRBV9 and TRBJ2-7; perhaps TRBD1 as D (6 bases). Germline CDR1 SGDLS, CDR2 YYNGEE. Trimming shortened V by 0 bases and J by 0 bases, and 10 bases separated the two germline ends. The CDR3 length is 15 residues. DNA of the CDR3: TGTGCCAGCAGCGTAGCAGGGGCAAGCTCCTACGAGCAGTACTTC. It specifies CASSVAGASSYEQYF.

The chain couples TRBV18 to TRBJ1-5; unclear D gene. Between the trimmed V and J ends, which lost 2 bases and 7 bases, there was a span of 9 bases. The CDR3 length is 13 residues. Germline CDR1 and CDR2: KGHSH and LQKENI. Here the CDR3 DNA reads TGTGCCAGCTCACCAATGGATGACCAGCCCCAGCATTTT. This sequence encodes CASSPMDDQPQHF.

The chain has TRBV2 and TRBJ2-5, with 9 bases lining up with TRBD2. With the DNA end fitting TRBJ2-7 better, the J assignment may be wrong. Looked up from germline, CDR1 is SNHLY and CDR2 is FYNNEI. The CDR3 loop spans 14 amino acids. CDR3 loop: CASSEGLAAYEQYF. In nucleotides, the CDR3 is TGTGCCAGCAGTGAAGGACTAGCGGCCTACGAGCAGTACTTC.

This sequence joins TRBV18 and TRBJ2-1, with D possibly TRBD2 on 6 matching bases. V gave up 2 bases and J gave up 2 bases, with 13 bases separating them. The CDR3 has 16 residues. CDR1 and CDR2 (germline): KGHSH, LQKENI. CDR3 in DNA: TGTGCCAGCTCACCAGCGGGAAGGGAGGCCTACAATGAGCAGTTCTTC. Its translation: CASSPAGREAYNEQFF.

This sequence joins TRBV4-3 and TRBJ2-5; D unclear. The CDR3 sequence is 16 residues long. Germline CDR1 reads LGHNA; CDR2 reads YSLEER. The V gene lost 0 bases and the J gene lost 1 base, with 12 bases spanning the gap. CDR3 protein: CASSQDVQTLQETQYF. The CDR3 nucleotides read TGCGCCAGCAGCCAAGATGTCCAGACCCTCCAAGAGACCCAGTACTTC.

The chain recombines TRBV19 with TRBJ2-1, with 10 bases lining up with TRBD1. Germline V gene lookup returns CDR1 LNHDA and CDR2 SQIVND (reference sequence). Losses at the gene ends were 5 bases for V and 9 bases for J; bases not matched to a gene: 13. This CDR3 contains 16 residues. The CDR3 coding sequence is TGTGCCAGTAGTGGAAGGACAGGGGGAGTTTTGGGTGAGCAGTTCTTC. Residues: CASSGRTGGVLGEQFF.

The V call is TRBV28, the J call TRBJ1-2; D gene ambiguous. The CDR3 runs 11 residues. Germline V gene sequence: CDR1 MDHEN, CDR2 SYDVKM. The V gene lost 4 bases and the J gene lost 5 bases, with 5 bases spanning the gap. The CDR3 protein is CASSSPYGYTF. The CDR3 DNA reads TGTGCCAGCAGTTCCCCTTATGGCTACACCTTC.

V gene TRBV7-3 combines with J gene TRBJ1-1; D is unresolved. CDR3 size: 13 residues. With 2 bases removed from V and 5 bases from J, the gap between germline ends came to 9 bases. Germline-derived CDR1 and CDR2 are SGHTA and FQGTGA. The CDR3 coding sequence is TGTGCCAGCAGCTTAGGGTTGGGGACTGAAGCTTTCTTT. Encoded protein: CASSLGLGTEAFF.

The V and J genes are TRBV7-2 and TRBJ2-7; weak D call: TRBD2 (5 bases). This CDR3 contains 14 residues. Trimming took off 4 bases at V and 3 bases at J, with 13 bases between the two ends. Germline CDR1 is SGHTA and CDR2 is FQGNSA. CDR3 in DNA: TGTGCCAGCAGCTACCCTAATGAGGGCTACGAGCAGTACTTC. Encoded protein: CASSYPNEGYEQYF.

The V gene is TRBV2, the J gene TRBJ2-1, with D possibly TRBD2 on 7 matching bases. With 6 bases removed from V and 9 bases from J, the gap between germline ends came to 21 bases. The germline V gene has CDR1 SNHLY and CDR2 FYNNEI. The CDR3 sequence is 15 residues long. The CDR3 here is CASRETSGGAVEQFF. The CDR3 nucleotides are TGTGCCAGCAGGGAGACTAGTGGGGGGGCGGTTGAGCAGTTCTTC.

This chain joins TRBV5-1 and TRBJ2-2; D might be TRBD2 (5 bases). CDR3 size: 16 residues. The ends were cut back, 2 bases at V and 4 bases at J, with 15 bases in the middle. Germline loops: CDR1 SGHRS, CDR2 YFSETQ. CDR3 in amino acids: CASSFTTAGLTGELFF. The CDR3 nucleotides read TGCGCCAGCAGCTTTACCACCGCGGGCCTCACCGGGGAGCTGTTTTTT.

This clone has more than one count but fewer than ten. This sequence joins TRBV12-5 and TRBJ1-5; 7 positions agree with TRBD1. The CDR3 runs 14 residues. The germline CDR1 and CDR2 sequences are LGHNT and FRNRAP. V trimming: 6 bases; J trimming: 3 bases; junction bases outside the gene matches: 5. The CDR3 DNA reads as TGTGCTAGTGGCCCGGGACAGCCCAATCAGCCCCAGCATTTT. This translates into CASGPGQPNQPQHF.

The chain recombines TRBV10-1 with TRBJ2-7, with D maybe TRBD1 (6 bases). The CDR3 loop spans 13 amino acids. With 3 bases removed from V and 4 bases from J, the gap between germline ends came to 10 bases. CDR1 is WNHNN and CDR2 is SYGVQD in the germline V gene (reference sequence). The CDR3 sequence: CASSEAGEYEQYF. The CDR3 nucleotides are TGCGCCAGCAGTGAAGCAGGGGAATACGAGCAGTACTTC.